These 4 T cell receptor beta chains were sequenced from one sample in a study of cytomegalovirus exposure and HLA in healthy donors (dated by TCRdb to about 2017). Library method: the immunoSEQ multiplex PCR assay. The multiplex PCR relied on a mix of 60 forward primers for TCR Vbeta segments and 13 reverse primers for TCR Jbeta segments. Held by TCRdb, this immuneACCESS table contains in-frame sequences only and omits some clones. Under half of the omission traces to an unresolved V gene where checked; the cause of the rest is unknown. The sample includes 80,000 to 100,000 clones, with around 80% observed a single time. Approximately 1.4% of the sample rests with the top ten. Material for sequencing was PBMCs. The receptors originated from a man aged 35-49 years in good health and CMV-seronegative.

This chain joins TRBV6-5 and TRBJ2-4, with 11 nucleotides matching TRBD1. Germline CDR1 is MNHEY and CDR2 is SVGAGI. The ends lost 3 bases at V and 5 bases at J; junction bases unmatched: 3. CDR3 size: 15 residues. CDR3 loop: CASSYGQGAQNIQYF. The CDR3 DNA sequence: TGTGCCAGCAGTTATGGACAGGGGGCCCAAAACATTCAGTACTTC.

In this sample, this clone turned up a few times. J is TRBJ2-6 and V is TRBV27, with D possibly matching TRBD2 (5 bases). The CDR3 contains 14 residues. Germline lookup yields CDR1 MNHEY and CDR2 SMNVEV (reference sequence). Trimming stripped 6 bases from V and 0 bases from J, with 6 bases between. The CDR3 reads CASSGNSGANVLTF. CDR3 DNA: TGTGCCAGCAGCGGGAACTCTGGGGCCAACGTCCTGACTTTC.

The chain links TRBV5-6 to TRBJ2-1; 8 bases map to TRBD1. Losses at the gene ends were 4 bases for V and 7 bases for J; bases not matched to a gene: 7. Germline-derived CDR1 and CDR2 are SGHDT and YYEEEE. The CDR3 loop spans 14 amino acids. CDR3 amino acids: CASSLGQGGNEQFF. Here the CDR3 DNA reads TGTGCCAGCAGCCTAGGACAGGGTGGTAATGAGCAGTTCTTC.

The chain couples TRBV2 to TRBJ1-2; 8 nucleotides match TRBD1. CDR1 SNHLY and CDR2 FYNNEI come from the germline V gene. This CDR3 region has 12 residues. Trimming removed 6 bases from V and 4 bases from J; junction bases left unmatched: 1. In DNA form, the CDR3 reads TGTGCCAGCAGGGGACAGGTCTATGGCTACACCTTC. It is translated as CASRGQVYGYTF. Full variable domain (rest looked up from reference TRBV2 and TRBJ1-2): EPEVTQTPSHQVTQMGQEVILRCVPISNHLYFYWYRQILGQKVEFLVSFYNNEISEKSEIFDDQFSVERPDGSNFTLKIRSTKLEDSAMYFCASRGQVYGYTFGSGTRLTVV.